This T cell receptor beta chain was captured in a study of T-cell reconstitution after alpha-beta-depleted transplantation in children (dated by TCRdb to 2016 to 2017). With respect to the entire study: Using TCR repertoire profiling, the study quantitatively followed how T-cell immune reconstitution unfolded in children after TCRalphabeta/CD19-depleted allogeneic hematopoietic cell transplantation.

About this clonotype: Its binding antigen is unknown. There are no base qualities to consult, and no much larger clone falls within one base.

Receptors were amplified or captured by PCR. These reads were obtained on an Illumina HiSeq 2500. Molecular barcoding was employed in the preparation of TCR libraries, with unique molecular identifiers being used to normalize TCRbeta repertoire quantification. TCRdb redid the processing of the public reads, applying fastp at Q25 and MiXCR, and retained in-frame beta chains. Records with the same CDR3 protein are collapsed into one entry carrying the most frequent genes and DNA. The sample yields more than 500,000 distinct CDR3 sequences; more than 9.5% were counted once. The ten largest clonotypes hold roughly 15% of the sample. The sample's treatment or condition, from its label and the paper: allogeneic hematopoietic cell transplantation with graft depleted of TCRalphabeta T cells and CD19 B cells. The transplant recipients were children given TCRalphabeta/CD19-depleted allogeneic hematopoietic cell grafts.

V is reduced by 4 bases and J by 0 bases, leaving a spacing of 17 bases between them. CDR1 and CDR2, per the germline V gene, are SGHRS and YFSETQ. From the cysteine through the phenylalanine, the CDR3 covers 17 amino acids. The read is trimmed to its CDR3 DNA, 51 bases read in frame from base 1. What the research found in general, with its limitations: Over subsequent months, a decline in hyperexpanded clone frequencies was noted, and after one year, T-cell counts and TCRbeta diversity were mostly ascribed to newly produced T cells. The apparently early recovery of alphabetaT-cell counts about two months after transplant reportedly depended on only several hundred rapidly expanded clones that came from non-depleted graft cells. In some patients, the high TCRbeta diversity seen at day 60 was put down to recipient T cells and intrathymic progenitors that had survived conditioning.

The material was PBMCs, mostly from graft donor cells, obtained 180 days after TCRalphabeta/CD19-depleted stem cell transplant. The clonotype was recovered from a female patient aged 2-15 years who had a stem cell transplant for aplastic anemia, so the T cells may come from the graft donor. This receptor chain uses TRBV5-1 and TRBJ2-1, with no D gene named confidently. CDR3 sequence: CASSPHKGTFSYNEQFF. The DNA sequence is given as TGCGCCAGCAGCCCGCATAAGGGAACCTTCTCCTACAATGAGCAGTTCTTC.